Listed below are T cell receptor beta chains from one sample, sequenced in a study of CD8 T cells in Susac syndrome. TCRdb reprocessed the immunoSEQ multiplex PCR reads with MiXCR, giving one entry per CDR3 protein. The sample lists 110,000 to 150,000 distinct CDR3 sequences; almost 96% were seen once. The specimen was CD4+ T cells from PBMCs. Receptors were obtained from a human donor with Susac syndrome. The CDR3 runs from the conserved cysteine through the conserved F or W. D genes are given only for firm matches. Clone size is stated in some rows and not others, as once, few, many or a class when expanded.

V	size	J	D	CDR3	DNA
TRBV4-1	.	TRBJ1-4	.	CASSQNPSSGNEKLFF	TGCGCCAGCAGCCAGAACCCGTCTTCGGGTAATGAAAAACTGTTTTTT
TRBV29-1	.	TRBJ1-5	.	CSIYLGVSKPQHF	TGCAGCATTTACTTGGGGGTCTCGAAGCCCCAGCATTTT
TRBV4-2	few	TRBJ1-6	.	CASSQDRGDSPLHF	TGTGCCAGCAGCCAAGATCGAGGGGATTCACCCCTCCACTTT
TRBV4-1	.	TRBJ1-2	.	CASSHNPAQGYTF	TGCGCCAGCAGCCATAACCCAGCACAGGGCTACACCTTC
TRBV7-2	.	TRBJ2-7	TRBD2	CASSFNSGGIGYEQYF	TGTGCCAGCAGCTTCAATTCGGGAGGTATCGGCTACGAGCAGTACTTC
TRBV9	.	TRBJ2-5	.	CASSVPSGGWWETQYF	TGTGCCAGCAGCGTTCCCTCTGGGGGGTGGTGGGAGACCCAGTACTTC
TRBV20-1	.	TRBJ1-1	.	CSARDPRAFF	TGCAGTGCTAGAGATCCTAGGGCTTTCTTT
TRBV6-5	.	TRBJ1-6	.	CASSYLGGNSPLHF	TGTGCCAGCAGTTACCTGGGTGGTAATTCACCCCTCCACTTT
TRBV5-1	.	TRBJ2-5	TRBD2	CASRPGGQETQYF	TGCGCCAGCAGACCGGGGGGGCAAGAGACCCAGTACTTC
TRBV12-3/TRBV12-4	.	TRBJ1-1	TRBD1	CASTRTGMNTEAFF	TGTGCCAGCACCCGGACAGGGATGAACACTGAAGCTTTCTTT
TRBV7-2	.	TRBJ1-2	.	CASIPQGYLHTF	TGTGCCAGCATTCCCCAGGGCTACCTACACACCTTC
TRBV20-1	few	TRBJ2-3	.	CSASRTDTQYF	TGCAGTGCTAGCCGCACAGATACGCAGTATTTT
TRBV28	once	TRBJ2-1	TRBD1	CAGGTGTGGNNEQFF	TGTGCCGGGGGGACCGGGACAGGGGGGAACAATGAGCAGTTCTTC
TRBV27	.	TRBJ1-4	.	CASSLRAATNEKLFF	TGTGCCAGCAGTTTAAGGGCAGCAACTAATGAAAAACTGTTTTTT
TRBV20-1	.	TRBJ1-1	.	CSATANTEAFF	TGCAGTGCGACAGCGAACACTGAAGCTTTCTTT
TRBV4-1	.	TRBJ2-7	.	CASSQPGASPVHEQYF	TGCGCCAGCAGCCAGCCGGGAGCAAGTCCGGTCCACGAGCAGTACTTC
TRBV27	.	TRBJ2-3	.	CASKYLGGDTQYF	TGTGCCAGCAAGTATTTGGGTGGAGATACGCAGTATTTT
TRBV24-1	.	TRBJ2-1	TRBD2	CATSDLRSSGSSYNEQFF	TGTGCCACCAGTGATTTGCGATCTAGCGGGAGCTCCTACAATGAGCAGTTCTTC
TRBV18	.	TRBJ2-1	.	CASSPQKRQAGEQFF	TGTGCCAGCTCACCACAGAAGCGCCAGGCGGGTGAGCAGTTCTTC
TRBV2	.	TRBJ2-2	.	CASSSTVSGELFF	TGTGCCAGCAGCTCGACAGTCTCCGGGGAGCTGTTTTTT
TRBV4-2	.	TRBJ1-5	.	CASSQDRGKQPQHF	TGTGCCAGCAGCCAAGATCGGGGGAAACAGCCCCAGCATTTT
TRBV19	.	TRBJ1-1	.	CASSPGRNTEAFF	TGTGCCAGTAGCCCCGGTAGAAACACTGAAGCTTTCTTT
TRBV2	.	TRBJ1-2	.	CASNRGRTYGYTF	TGTGCCAGCAATAGGGGACGGACCTATGGCTACACCTTC
TRBV12-3/TRBV12-4	.	TRBJ2-7	.	CASSFSGPQAGEQYF	TGTGCCAGCAGTTTTTCGGGCCCCCAGGCGGGGGAGCAGTACTTC
TRBV29-1	.	TRBJ2-7	.	CSVGQNYEQYF	TGCAGCGTTGGTCAGAACTACGAGCAGTACTTC
TRBV4-1	.	TRBJ1-2	TRBD1	CASSQGTGDYGYTF	TGCGCCAGCAGCCAAGGGACAGGAGATTATGGCTACACCTTC
TRBV5-1	.	TRBJ2-2	.	CASTRDPNTGELFF	TGCGCCAGCACGCGGGACCCGAACACCGGGGAGCTGTTTTTT
TRBV28	once	TRBJ2-1	.	CASSFNTRPGQFF	TGTGCCAGCAGTTTTAATACTCGCCCAGGGCAGTTCTTC
TRBV12-3/TRBV12-4	.	TRBJ2-3	.	CASSLDSASTDTQYF	TGTGCCAGCAGTCTAGATTCGGCTAGCACAGATACGCAGTATTTT
TRBV5-1	.	TRBJ2-2	.	CASMPLVTGTGELFF	TGCGCCAGCATGCCTCTAGTCACGGGCACCGGGGAGCTGTTTTTT
TRBV11-2	.	TRBJ2-1	TRBD2	CASSPRLAEGVEQFF	TGTGCCAGCAGCCCCCGACTAGCGGAGGGGGTTGAGCAGTTCTTC
TRBV28	.	TRBJ2-7	.	CASTGRDEQYF	TGTGCCAGCACCGGAAGGGACGAGCAGTACTTC
TRBV18	.	TRBJ2-2	TRBD1	CASSPGGQDNAGELFF	TGTGCCAGCTCACCAGGGGGACAGGACAACGCCGGGGAGCTGTTTTTT
TRBV14	.	TRBJ1-1	.	CASSLTYTAGTEAFF	TGTGCCAGCAGCCTCACATATACGGCCGGCACTGAAGCTTTCTTT
TRBV13	.	TRBJ2-3	.	CASSRRDTLDTQYF	TGTGCCAGCAGCCGTCGGGACACATTAGATACGCAGTATTTT
TRBV21-1	.	TRBJ2-1	.	CASSPPTGASHEQFF	TGTGCCAGCAGCCCCCCGACGGGAGCTAGCCATGAGCAGTTCTTC
TRBV5-1	.	TRBJ1-6	.	CASREYNSPLHF	TGCGCCAGCCGAGAATATAATTCACCCCTCCACTTT
TRBV20-1	.	TRBJ1-4	TRBD1	CSAPDRGGSEKLFF	TGCAGTGCACCAGACAGGGGAGGGTCTGAAAAACTGTTTTTT
TRBV5-1	.	TRBJ2-2	.	CASSSTISGPNTGELFF	TGCGCCAGCAGCTCCACCATAAGCGGCCCGAACACCGGGGAGCTGTTTTTT
TRBV5-1	.	TRBJ2-5	TRBD1	CASSDGTVQETQYF	TGCGCCAGCAGCGACGGGACAGTCCAAGAGACCCAGTACTTC
TRBV5-1	.	TRBJ2-7	TRBD1	CASRIGTGDPYEQYF	TGCGCCAGCAGGATCGGGACAGGGGACCCCTACGAGCAGTACTTC
TRBV5-1	.	TRBJ2-6	.	CASTRDLASGANVLTF	TGCGCCAGCACCCGGGACCTTGCCTCTGGGGCCAACGTCCTGACTTTC
TRBV20-1	.	TRBJ2-3	TRBD2	CSAIGGITDTQYF	TGCAGTGCTATCGGGGGGATCACAGATACGCAGTATTTT
TRBV25-1	.	TRBJ2-5	.	CASSEWARQETQYF	TGTGCCAGCAGTGAATGGGCCAGGCAAGAGACCCAGTACTTC
TRBV29-1	.	TRBJ1-1	.	CSVGGVNTEAFF	TGCAGCGTTGGAGGGGTGAACACTGAAGCTTTCTTT
TRBV29-1	once	TRBJ2-5	TRBD2	CSVKGLAGWETQYF	TGCAGCGTTAAGGGACTAGCGGGTTGGGAGACCCAGTACTTC
TRBV20-1	.	TRBJ2-1	.	CSATPLAELRSYNEQFF	TGCAGTGCCACCCCTCTGGCGGAACTCCGCTCCTACAATGAGCAGTTCTTC
TRBV4-1	.	TRBJ2-3	TRBD2	CASSQPTSGSQWDTQYF	TGCGCCAGCAGCCAACCGACTAGCGGGAGTCAGTGGGATACGCAGTATTTT
TRBV11-2	.	TRBJ1-1	.	CASSSPPEAFF	TGTGCCAGCAGCTCCCCTCCGGAAGCTTTCTTT
TRBV5-1	.	TRBJ2-3	.	CASSATAPTDTQYF	TGCGCCAGCAGCGCTACTGCCCCCACAGATACGCAGTATTTT
TRBV7-2	.	TRBJ2-3	TRBD2	CASSSRGGTDTQYF	TGTGCCAGCAGCTCGCGGGGGGGCACAGATACGCAGTATTTT
TRBV13	.	TRBJ2-7	TRBD1	CASTVNRGREQYF	TGTGCCAGCACCGTAAACAGGGGCCGCGAGCAGTACTTC
TRBV3-1	.	TRBJ2-5	TRBD2	CASSFDPLAGGRETQYF	TGTGCCAGCAGCTTCGACCCTCTAGCGGGAGGGAGAGAGACCCAGTACTTC
TRBV2	.	TRBJ2-7	TRBD2	CASGTAGGGYEQYF	TGTGCCAGTGGAACGGCGGGGGGCGGGTACGAGCAGTACTTC